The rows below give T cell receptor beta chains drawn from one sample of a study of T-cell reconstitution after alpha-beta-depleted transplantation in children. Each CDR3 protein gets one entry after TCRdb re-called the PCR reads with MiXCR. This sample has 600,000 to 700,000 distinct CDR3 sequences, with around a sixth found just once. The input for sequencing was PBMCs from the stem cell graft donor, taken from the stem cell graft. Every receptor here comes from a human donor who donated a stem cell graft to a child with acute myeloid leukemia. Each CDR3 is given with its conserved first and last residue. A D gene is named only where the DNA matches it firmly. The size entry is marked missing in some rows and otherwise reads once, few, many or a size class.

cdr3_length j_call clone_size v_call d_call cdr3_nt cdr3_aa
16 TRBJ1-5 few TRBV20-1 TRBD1 TGCAGTGCTAGTGCTACCGGGACAGCTAGCAATCAGCCCCAGCATTTT CSASATGTASNQPQHF
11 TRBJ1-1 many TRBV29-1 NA TGCAGCGTTTACAGGGCCACTGAAGCTTTCTTT CSVYRATEAFF
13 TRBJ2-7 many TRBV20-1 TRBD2 TGCAGTGCTACTCGCGGGACTAAGTACGAGCAGTACTTC CSATRGTKYEQYF
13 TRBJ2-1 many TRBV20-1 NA TGCAGTGCTACTATGAGCTCCTACAATGAGCAGTTCTTC CSATMSSYNEQFF
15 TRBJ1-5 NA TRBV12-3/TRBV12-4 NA TGTGCCAGCAGTAAGACAGGAGAACGTAATCAGCCCCAGCATTTT CASSKTGERNQPQHF
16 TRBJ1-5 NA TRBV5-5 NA TGTGCCAGCAGCCCCAGCCTGGAGTTTCCGGATCAGCCCCAGCATTTT CASSPSLEFPDQPQHF
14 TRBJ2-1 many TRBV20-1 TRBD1 TGCAGTGCTATTCCGGGACAGGGGGCCGATGAGCAGTTCTTC CSAIPGQGADEQFF
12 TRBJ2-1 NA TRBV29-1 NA TGCAGCGGACGTAGGGCCGTGAATGAGCAGTTCTTC CSGRRAVNEQFF
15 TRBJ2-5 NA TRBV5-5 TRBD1 TGTGCCAGCAGGTTTGACAGGGTGAGAGCGGAGACCCAGTACTTC CASRFDRVRAETQYF
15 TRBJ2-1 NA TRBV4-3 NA TGCGCCAGCAGCCAAGAGAGTAGGTTTAACAATGAGCAGTTCTTC CASSQESRFNNEQFF
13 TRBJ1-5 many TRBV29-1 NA TGCAGCGTTGCAGATTATAGCAATCAGCCCCAGCATTTT CSVADYSNQPQHF
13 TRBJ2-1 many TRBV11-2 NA TGTGCCAGCAGCCAAGGGACTCCCAATGAGCAGTTCTTC CASSQGTPNEQFF
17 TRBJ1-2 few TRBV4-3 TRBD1 TGCGCCAGCAGCCAAAAGACAGGGTCTCTCCTGCCTCGTGGCTACACCTTC CASSQKTGSLLPRGYTF
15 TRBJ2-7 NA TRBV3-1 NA TGTGCCAGCAGCCAATCCCCCGGGACCAACTACGAGCAGTACTTC CASSQSPGTNYEQYF